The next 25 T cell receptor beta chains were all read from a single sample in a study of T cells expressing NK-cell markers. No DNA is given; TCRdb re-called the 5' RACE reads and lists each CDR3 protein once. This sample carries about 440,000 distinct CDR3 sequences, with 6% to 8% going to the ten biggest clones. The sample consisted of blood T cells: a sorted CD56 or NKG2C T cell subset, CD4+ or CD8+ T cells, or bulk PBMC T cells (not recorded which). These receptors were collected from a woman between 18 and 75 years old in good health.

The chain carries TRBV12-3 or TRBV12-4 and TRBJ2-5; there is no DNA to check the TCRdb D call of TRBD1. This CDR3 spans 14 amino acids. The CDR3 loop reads CASSRQGAGETQYF.

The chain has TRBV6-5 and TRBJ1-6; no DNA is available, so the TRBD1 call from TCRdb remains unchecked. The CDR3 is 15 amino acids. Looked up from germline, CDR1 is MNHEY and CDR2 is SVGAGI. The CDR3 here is CASSYSMSRGPPLHF.

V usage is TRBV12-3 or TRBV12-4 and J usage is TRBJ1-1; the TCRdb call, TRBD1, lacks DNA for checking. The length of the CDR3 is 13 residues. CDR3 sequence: CASRVTGGTEAFF.

CDR3 residues: CASSYNRGTAKSEQYF. The rearrangement links TRBV6-2 or TRBV6-3 to TRBJ2-7; TCRdb picks TRBD1, but there is no DNA to check that call. This CDR3 region has 16 residues. Per the germline V gene, CDR1 is MNHEY and CDR2 is SVGEGT.

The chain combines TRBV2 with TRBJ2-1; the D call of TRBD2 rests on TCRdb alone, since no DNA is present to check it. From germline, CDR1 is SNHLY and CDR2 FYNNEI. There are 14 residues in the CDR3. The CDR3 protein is CASTHGLAGGEQFF.

The CDR3 loop reads CASSYRGQGFGQFF. The rearrangement links TRBV6-5 to TRBJ2-1; with no DNA, the TCRdb D assignment of TRBD1 cannot be verified. Germline values: CDR1 MNHEY, CDR2 SVGAGI. CDR3 size: 14 residues.

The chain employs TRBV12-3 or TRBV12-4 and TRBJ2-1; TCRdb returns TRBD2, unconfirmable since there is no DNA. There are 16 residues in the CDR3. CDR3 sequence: CASSRLAGGSYNEQFF.

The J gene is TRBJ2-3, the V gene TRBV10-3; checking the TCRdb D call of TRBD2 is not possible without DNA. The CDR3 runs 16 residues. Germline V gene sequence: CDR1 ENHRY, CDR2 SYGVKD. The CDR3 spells CAISEGTSGTGDTQYF.

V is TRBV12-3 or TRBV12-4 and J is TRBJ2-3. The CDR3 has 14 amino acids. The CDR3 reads CASSLRSGTDTQYF.

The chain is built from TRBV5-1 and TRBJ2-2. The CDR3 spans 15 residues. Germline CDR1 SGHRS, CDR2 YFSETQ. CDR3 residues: CASSPQAANTGELFF.

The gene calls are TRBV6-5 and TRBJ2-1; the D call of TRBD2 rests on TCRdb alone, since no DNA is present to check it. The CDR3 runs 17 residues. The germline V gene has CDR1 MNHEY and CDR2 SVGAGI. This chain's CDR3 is CASSYSPSGGGRMKQFF.

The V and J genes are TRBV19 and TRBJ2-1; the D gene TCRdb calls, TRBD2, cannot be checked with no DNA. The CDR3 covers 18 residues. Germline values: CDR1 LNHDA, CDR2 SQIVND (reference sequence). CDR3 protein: CASSMGVVAGEHNNEQFF.

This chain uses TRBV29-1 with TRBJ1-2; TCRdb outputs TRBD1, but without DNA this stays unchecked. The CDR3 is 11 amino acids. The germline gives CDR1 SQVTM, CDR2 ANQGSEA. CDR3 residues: CSADRFYGYTF.

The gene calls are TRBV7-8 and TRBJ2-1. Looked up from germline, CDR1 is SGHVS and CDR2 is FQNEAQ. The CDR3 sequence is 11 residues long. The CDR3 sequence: CASNYVNEQFF.

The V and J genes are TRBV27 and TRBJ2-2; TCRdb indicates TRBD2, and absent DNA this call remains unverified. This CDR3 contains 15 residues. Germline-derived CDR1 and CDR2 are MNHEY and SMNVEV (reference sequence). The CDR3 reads CASSYGLAGVKELFF.

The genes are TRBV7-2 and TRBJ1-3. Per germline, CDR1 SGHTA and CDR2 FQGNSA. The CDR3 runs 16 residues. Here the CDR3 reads CASSLGDGHSGNTIYF.

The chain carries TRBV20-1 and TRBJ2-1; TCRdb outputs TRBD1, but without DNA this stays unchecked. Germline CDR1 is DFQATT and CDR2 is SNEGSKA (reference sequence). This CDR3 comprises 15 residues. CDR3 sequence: CSATPGWQTGNEQFF.

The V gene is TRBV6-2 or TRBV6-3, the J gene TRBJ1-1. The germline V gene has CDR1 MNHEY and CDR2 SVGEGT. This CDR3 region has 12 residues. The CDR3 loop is CASSRSGPEAFF.

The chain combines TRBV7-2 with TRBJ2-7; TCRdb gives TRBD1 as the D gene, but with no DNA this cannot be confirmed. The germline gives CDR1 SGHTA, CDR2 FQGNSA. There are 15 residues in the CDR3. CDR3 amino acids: CASQQGGGISYEQYF.

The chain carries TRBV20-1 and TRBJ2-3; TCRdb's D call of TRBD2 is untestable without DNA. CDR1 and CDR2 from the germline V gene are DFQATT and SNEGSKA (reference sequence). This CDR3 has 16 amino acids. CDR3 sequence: CSASSGGGEGTDTQYF.

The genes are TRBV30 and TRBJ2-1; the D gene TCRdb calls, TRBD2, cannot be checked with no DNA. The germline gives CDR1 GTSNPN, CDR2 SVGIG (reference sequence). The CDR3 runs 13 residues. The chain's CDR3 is CAWETSPGNEQFF. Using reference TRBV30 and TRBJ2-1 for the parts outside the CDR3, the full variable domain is SQTIHQWPATLVQPVGSPLSLECTVEGTSNPNLYWYRQAAGRGLQLLFYSVGIGQISSEVPQNLSASRPQDRQFILSSKKLLLSDSGFYLCAWETSPGNEQFFGPGTRLTVL.

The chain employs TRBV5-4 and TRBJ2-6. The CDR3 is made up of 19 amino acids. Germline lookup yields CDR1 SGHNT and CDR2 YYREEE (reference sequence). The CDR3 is CASSSPSGSEISGANVLTF.

The CDR3 sequence: CASSYSAVGLNTEAFF. J is TRBJ1-1 and V is TRBV6-5. Germline V gene data show CDR1 as MNHEY and CDR2 as SVGAGI. The CDR3 extends over 16 amino acids.

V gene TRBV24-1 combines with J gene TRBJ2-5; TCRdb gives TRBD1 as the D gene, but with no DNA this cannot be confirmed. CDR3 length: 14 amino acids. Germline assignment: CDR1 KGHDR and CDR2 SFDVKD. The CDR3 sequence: CATSDPQGGETQYF.

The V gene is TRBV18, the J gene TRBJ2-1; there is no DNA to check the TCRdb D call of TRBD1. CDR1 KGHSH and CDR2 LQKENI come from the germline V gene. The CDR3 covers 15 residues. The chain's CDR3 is CASSPDVSPYNEQFF.